This T cell receptor (beta chain) is from a study of blood T cell repertoires in COVID-19. At the level of the study: Some COVID-19 samples were acute and others convalescent; all came from the United States, Italy and Spain.

As originally analysed: Reference gene primer amplification yielded estimated nucleated cell counts. This table comes from immunoSEQ multiplex PCR, and its TCRdb copy is limited to in-frame clones, with some not included. V, J and clone size derive from that table, while D and trimming were established from the DNA sequence. In the table there are 85,000 to 120,000 clones, approximately 82% of which are singletons. The sequence was obtained from a man between 60 and 75 years old with active or convalescent COVID-19. What was sequenced was peripheral blood.

CDR3 bases: TGTGCCAGCAGCCGCACCGGAGATACGCAGTATTTT. Protein: CASSRTGDTQYF. The chain combines TRBV7-9 with TRBJ2-3; no firm D call. The CDR3 sequence is 12 residues long. Germline lookup yields CDR1 SEHNR and CDR2 FQNEAQ (reference sequence). V lost 5 bases and J lost 5, with 8 bases in between.